Following are 7 T cell receptor beta chains from one sample sequenced in a study of radiotherapy plus CTLA-4 blockade in lung cancer. Data came from immunoSEQ multiplex PCR; TCRdb stores just in-frame clones and leaves some out. Among about 28,000 clones, under 80% were seen once, and the ten largest hold about 7.7%. The input for sequencing was peripheral blood, taken from a patient treated with radiotherapy plus ipilimumab. The source is a human donor with non-small cell lung cancer who had stable disease on radiotherapy plus ipilimumab.

This chain connects TRBV5-4 to TRBJ2-7; D not resolved. CDR3 length: 14 amino acids. V lost 3 bases and J 0 bases, leaving 10 bases between the germline ends. Germline assignment: CDR1 SGHNT and CDR2 YYREEE (reference sequence). The CDR3 loop is CASSSSDSSYEQYF. The CDR3 coding sequence is TGTGCCAGCAGCTCCAGCGATAGCTCCTACGAGCAGTACTTC.

This chain uses TRBV5-4 with TRBJ2-2; weak D call: TRBD1 (5 bases). The V and J ends lost 1 base and 7 bases respectively, with 11 bases between them. In germline, CDR1 is SGHNT, CDR2 YYREEE (reference sequence). The CDR3 is 14 amino acids. For the CDR3, the DNA is TGTGCCAGCAGCTTGACAGGCCCTTACGGGGAGCTGTTTTTT. This encodes CASSLTGPYGELFF.

CDR3 region: CASSIAGANTGELFF. The DNA of the CDR3 is TGTGCCAGCAGTATAGCGGGGGCGAACACCGGGGAGCTGTTTTTT. V gene TRBV6-4 combines with J gene TRBJ2-2; the match to TRBD2 covers 9 bases. Germline CDR1 is MRHNA and CDR2 is SNTAGT. The CDR3 contains 15 residues. The junction had 1 base not matched to a gene; V was cut back by 5 bases and J by 0 bases.

The rearrangement uses TRBV9 and TRBJ2-1; 8 bases are shared with TRBD1. After removal of 3 bases from V and 9 bases from J, the junction contained 17 bases not matched to a gene. The length of the CDR3 is 17 residues. Per germline, CDR1 SGDLS and CDR2 YYNGEE. The CDR3 DNA is TGTGCCAGCAGCGCAGGGGTGCTGGACAGGGTCGGAGGTGAGCAGTTCTTC. Translating it yields CASSAGVLDRVGGEQFF. The full variable domain, with the rest looked up from reference TRBV9 and TRBJ2-1, is DSGVTQTPKHLITATGQRVTLRCSPRSGDLSVYWYQQSLDQGLQFLIQYYNGEERAKGNILERFSAQQFPDLHSELNLSSLELGDSALYFCASSAGVLDRVGGEQFFGPGTRLTVL.

This clone was counted between two and nine times. CDR3 nucleotide sequence: TGTGCCAGCTTTAGTCCGGGACAGGGCCATGGCTACACCTTC. It yields the protein CASFSPGQGHGYTF. This chain links TRBV19 with TRBJ1-2, with 9 positions matching TRBD1. The germline V gene has CDR1 LNHDA and CDR2 SQIVND (reference sequence). J gave up 6 bases and V 9 bases, and 11 bases lay outside the gene matches. The CDR3 contains 14 residues.

The chain joins TRBV5-8 to TRBJ2-3, with TRBD2 matching 11 bases. The ends lost 4 bases at V and 2 bases at J; junction bases unmatched: 6. The germline V gene has CDR1 SGHTS and CDR2 YDEGEE. The CDR3 totals 16 residues. CDR3 sequence: CASSPGTSGFTDTQYF. CDR3 coding DNA: TGTGCCAGCAGCCCGGGGACTAGCGGATTCACAGATACGCAGTATTTT.

The CDR3 coding sequence is TGCGCCAGCAGCTTAGGGGCTGAAGCTTTCTTT. Translating gives CASSLGAEAFF. This chain joins TRBV5-1 and TRBJ1-1; D might be TRBD1 (5 bases). There are 11 residues in the CDR3. V was cut by 2 bases and J by 6 bases, with 5 bases left in between. Germline V gives CDR1 SGHRS, CDR2 YFSETQ. The variable domain in full, with the rest retrieved from reference TRBV5-1 and TRBJ1-1, is KAGVTQTPRYLIKTRGQQVTLSCSPISGHRSVSWYQQTPGQGLQFLFEYFSETQRNKGNFPGRFSGRQFSNSRSEMNVSTLELGDSALYLCASSLGAEAFFGQGTRLTVV.